One and the same sample provided the 27 T cell receptor beta chains below, sequenced in a study of OX40 agonist ivuxolimab in advanced cancers. Clones were read by immunoSEQ multiplex PCR, and TCRdb kept only the in-frame ones, dropping some. The sample contains tens of thousands of clones, about nine tenths of which appear only once. Sequences were derived from CD4+ or CD8+ T cells sorted from blood, sampled in a trial of the OX40 agonist ivuxolimab. These TCRs come from an adult with an advanced solid tumor such as melanoma, head and neck, liver or kidney cancer.

The V and J genes are TRBV11-3 and TRBJ2-1; D might be TRBD2 (6 bases). The V and J ends lost 5 bases and 16 bases respectively, with 15 bases between them. This CDR3 has 11 residues. CDR1 is SGHNT and CDR2 is YENEEA in the germline V gene. The CDR3 protein is CASSTGRTIFF. In nucleotides, the CDR3 is TGTGCCAGCAGCACAGGTCGGACTATATTCTTC.

CDR3 in DNA: TGCGCCAGCAGCGCAACTAGCGGGAGCCACAATGAGCAGTTCTTC. Its translation: CASSATSGSHNEQFF. The V call is TRBV5-1, the J call TRBJ2-1; 11 bases fit TRBD2. Germline loops: CDR1 SGHRS, CDR2 YFSETQ. This CDR3 is built from 15 residues. Trimming at V came to 4 bases and at J to 5 bases, leaving 5 bases not matched to a gene.

This chain uses TRBV6-1 with TRBJ1-2; weak D call: TRBD1 (6 bases). This CDR3 region has 15 residues. Trimming left V 3 bases short and J 5 bases short, with 16 bases between. The germline V gene has CDR1 MNHNS and CDR2 SASEGT. The chain's CDR3 is CASSEVAGAEYGYTF. In DNA, the CDR3 is TGTGCCAGCAGTGAGGTTGCAGGGGCGGAATATGGCTACACCTTC.

V is TRBV6-4 and J is TRBJ1-4; TRBD1 is a possible D gene (6 bases). Germline values: CDR1 MRHNA, CDR2 SNTAGT. The CDR3 has 19 amino acids. The germline V and J ends were trimmed by 0 bases and 5 bases, with 22 bases remaining between them. The CDR3 DNA reads as TGTGCCAGCAGTGACTCGAGAGTAAACCAGGACAGAACGAATGAAAAACTGTTTTTT. Translation gives CASSDSRVNQDRTNEKLFF.

J is TRBJ1-1 and V is TRBV2, with 8 bases that match TRBD1. The CDR3 contains 14 residues. Germline loops: CDR1 SNHLY, CDR2 FYNNEI. V was clipped by 4 bases and J by 5 bases; unmatched bases: 6. The DNA for the CDR3 is TGTGCCAGCAGTGCACAGGGGGTAGGGACTGAAGCTTTCTTT. Amino acid sequence: CASSAQGVGTEAFF.

The V and J genes are TRBV10-3 and TRBJ1-3; no clear D gene. Germline-derived CDR1 and CDR2 are ENHRY and SYGVKD. The CDR3 is 14 amino acids. V was shortened by 8 bases and J by 0 bases, with 11 bases between the two germline ends. CDR3 sequence (DNA): TGTGCCATCGAAGGAGGGTCCTCTGGAAACACCATATATTTT. This sequence encodes CAIEGGSSGNTIYF.

CDR3 nucleotide sequence: TGTGCCAGCAGTATAGAGGACGGAAGCTACGAGCAGTACTTC. Amino acid sequence: CASSIEDGSYEQYF. The chain has TRBV28 and TRBJ2-7; D gene unclear. The CDR3 is made up of 14 amino acids. Trimming left V 5 bases short and J 3 bases short, with 14 bases between. Per germline, CDR1 MDHEN and CDR2 SYDVKM.

CDR3 in amino acids: CASSFNSGGETQYF. The CDR3 coding sequence is TGTGCCAGCAGCTTTAATTCCGGGGGGGAGACCCAGTACTTC. The chain employs TRBV7-3 and TRBJ2-5, with TRBD2 matching over 7 bases. CDR3 length: 14 amino acids. V dropped 3 bases and J dropped 5; count of bases not matched to a gene: 6. Germline values: CDR1 SGHTA, CDR2 FQGTGA. The whole variable domain, remainder taken from reference TRBV7-3 and TRBJ2-5, is GAGVSQTPSNKVTEKGKYVELRCDPISGHTALYWYRQSLGQGPEFLIYFQGTGAADDSGLPNDRFFAVRPEGSVSTLKIQRTERGDSAVYLCASSFNSGGETQYFGPGTRLLVL.

This chain joins TRBV6-5 and TRBJ2-2; TRBD2 is a possible D gene (5 bases). The CDR3 is made up of 14 amino acids. Germline CDR1 reads MNHEY; CDR2 reads SVGAGI. Trimming stripped 4 bases from V and 6 bases from J, with 12 bases between. The CDR3 protein is CASSSLVGAGELFF. DNA of the CDR3: TGTGCCAGCAGTTCCCTGGTCGGGGCCGGGGAGCTGTTTTTT.

The gene calls are TRBV10-3 and TRBJ1-3, with D uncertain. Germline V gene sequence: CDR1 ENHRY, CDR2 SYGVKD. This CDR3 is 13 amino acids long. Trimming took off 6 bases at V and 1 base at J, with 7 bases between the two ends. CDR3 amino acids: CAIRLPSGNTIYF. The CDR3 DNA reads TGTGCCATCAGATTACCTTCTGGAAACACCATATATTTT.

This sequence joins TRBV5-6 and TRBJ2-5, with a weak D call TRBD1 (5 bases). V was cut by 1 base and J by 4 bases, with 8 bases left in between. Germline assignment: CDR1 SGHDT and CDR2 YYEEEE. The CDR3 contains 13 residues. DNA for the CDR3: TGTGCCAGCAGCTTGAGTCAGGGAGAGACCCAGTACTTC. It yields the protein CASSLSQGETQYF.

This chain links TRBV28 with TRBJ1-6; D is unclear. The length of the CDR3 is 12 residues. The germline gives CDR1 MDHEN, CDR2 SYDVKM. The V and J ends lost 5 bases and 10 bases respectively, with 9 bases between them. CDR3 bases: TGTGCCAGCAGTCGTCCGCCCTCACCCCTCCACTTT. Its protein is CASSRPPSPLHF.

The CDR3 DNA reads as TGTGCCAGCAGCCCCCAGGTGGCGACTAGCGGGACCTACAATGAGCAGTTCTTC. Amino acids: CASSPQVATSGTYNEQFF. The chain couples TRBV7-8 to TRBJ2-1; 11 bases are a match to TRBD2. CDR1 is SGHVS and CDR2 is FQNEAQ in the germline V gene. The length of the CDR3 is 18 residues. The V and J ends lost 5 bases and 2 bases, in that order; junction bases with no gene match: 11.

V is TRBV7-2 and J is TRBJ2-3; no definite D call. Trimming pared 3 bases from V and 0 bases from J, leaving 13 bases between. This CDR3 comprises 16 residues. The germline CDR1 and CDR2 sequences are SGHTA and FQGNSA. CDR3 amino acids: CASSLRPGSSTDTQYF. For the CDR3, the DNA is TGTGCCAGCAGCTTGCGTCCCGGCTCTAGCACAGATACGCAGTATTTT.

The J gene is TRBJ1-2, the V gene TRBV5-6; 7 bases fit TRBD1. V shed 6 bases, J shed 2 bases, and the junction held 7 bases outside the gene matches. There are 14 residues in the CDR3. Germline V CDR1 and CDR2: SGHDT, YYEEEE. CDR3 DNA: TGTGCCAGCAACCCGGGACAGAAGAACTATGGCTACACCTTC. Amino acids: CASNPGQKNYGYTF.

The rearrangement uses TRBV5-1 and TRBJ2-1; no clear D gene. V was trimmed by 1 base and J by 5 bases, leaving 4 bases between them. CDR3 length equals 12 residues. Per the germline V gene, CDR1 is SGHRS and CDR2 is YFSETQ. The CDR3: CASSLQHNEQFF. CDR3 DNA: TGCGCCAGCAGCTTGCAACACAATGAGCAGTTCTTC.

The chain has TRBV28 and TRBJ1-1, with a tentative D call TRBD1 (6 bases). CDR3 length: 15 residues. Trimming removed 6 bases from V and 7 bases from J, with 21 bases in between. The V gene's germline CDR1 is MDHEN and CDR2 SYDVKM. CDR3 sequence: CASSPPEGGPLEAFF. DNA for the CDR3: TGTGCCAGCAGCCCACCTGAGGGGGGCCCGCTTGAAGCTTTCTTT.

This chain uses TRBV7-9 with TRBJ2-3; D ambiguous. The CDR3 is 14 residues long. Trimming removed 0 bases at V and 5 bases at J, with 9 bases between. Germline-derived CDR1 and CDR2 are SEHNR and FQNEAQ (reference sequence). CDR3 nucleotides: TGTGCCAGCAGCTTAGCTACAATCGAAGATACGCAGTATTTT. As protein: CASSLATIEDTQYF.

This clone was seen a single time. This chain uses TRBV5-6 with TRBJ1-1; D call uncertain. Trimming stripped 7 bases from V and 6 bases from J, with 7 bases between. CDR3 length: 10 amino acids. Germline V gives CDR1 SGHDT, CDR2 YYEEEE. The CDR3 reads CASVCSEAFF. In nucleotides, the CDR3 is TGTGCCAGCGTCTGTTCTGAAGCTTTCTTT.

Only a few counts were recorded for this clone. The chain carries TRBV5-4 and TRBJ1-2, with D perhaps matching TRBD1 (6 bases). The germline V gene encodes CDR1 SGHNT and CDR2 YYREEE (reference sequence). The CDR3 runs 14 residues. V shed 1 base and J shed 3 bases, with 10 bases lying between them. CDR3 region: CASSLKTGHYGYTF. CDR3 nucleotide sequence: TGTGCCAGCAGCTTGAAAACAGGGCACTATGGCTACACCTTC.

This clone was detected only once. The chain joins TRBV5-6 to TRBJ1-1; a weak D match, TRBD1 (6 bases). The V end was cut by 4 bases, the J end by 0 bases, with 13 bases between. The CDR3 loop spans 15 amino acids. Germline assignment: CDR1 SGHDT and CDR2 YYEEEE. This chain's CDR3 is CASSPWDNMNTEAFF. DNA of the CDR3: TGTGCCAGCAGCCCCTGGGACAACATGAACACTGAAGCTTTCTTT. Filled out from reference TRBV5-6 and TRBJ1-1, the complete variable domain reads DAGVTQSPTHLIKTRGQQVTLRCSPKSGHDTVSWYQQALGQGPQFIFQYYEEEERQRGNFPDRFSGHQFPNYSSELNVNALLLGDSALYLCASSPWDNMNTEAFFGQGTRLTVV.

This chain uses TRBV28 with TRBJ2-7; D ambiguous. CDR3 length equals 14 residues. V lost 5 bases, J lost 0 bases, and 11 bases lay in between. Germline assignment: CDR1 MDHEN and CDR2 SYDVKM. The CDR3 DNA sequence: TGTGCCAGCAGTCAAACACCCAGCTCCTACGAGCAGTACTTC. Translated: CASSQTPSSYEQYF.

This clone showed up just a few times. The chain uses TRBV5-5 and TRBJ1-2; 8 bases fit TRBD1. This CDR3 is 13 amino acids long. V was clipped by 2 bases and J by 5 bases; unmatched bases: 2. Germline V gene lookup returns CDR1 SGHKS and CDR2 YYEKEE (reference sequence). The CDR3 protein is CASSFGQGYGYTF. In DNA form, the CDR3 reads TGTGCCAGCAGCTTCGGACAGGGTTATGGCTACACCTTC.

The chain combines TRBV10-3 with TRBJ2-3; possibly TRBD2 for D (6 bases). This CDR3 spans 14 amino acids. Trimming removed 10 bases from V and 0 bases from J, with 14 bases in between. Germline-derived CDR1 and CDR2 are ENHRY and SYGVKD. The DNA for the CDR3 is TGTGCCACCGGCGCTAGCGTTAGCACAGATACGCAGTATTTT. This gives the protein CATGASVSTDTQYF.

V gene TRBV6-1 combines with J gene TRBJ2-1; a weak D match, TRBD1 (5 bases). The germline gives CDR1 MNHNS, CDR2 SASEGT. The CDR3 runs 17 residues. With 2 bases removed from V and 5 bases from J, the gap between germline ends came to 19 bases. In DNA, the CDR3 is TGTGCCAGCAGTGAATTACCGACTCGACAGAGTGACAATGAGCAGTTCTTC. This encodes CASSELPTRQSDNEQFF.

The genes are TRBV18 and TRBJ2-5; no reliable D call. The CDR3 sequence is 13 residues long. Trimming stripped 4 bases from V and 4 bases from J, with 10 bases between. CDR1 KGHSH and CDR2 LQKENI come from the germline V gene. This CDR3 is CASSRSRLETQYF. CDR3 coding DNA: TGTGCCAGCTCACGGTCCCGACTAGAGACCCAGTACTTC.

This chain links TRBV18 with TRBJ1-4, with 11 bases lining up with TRBD1. The junction had 7 bases not matched to a gene; V was cut back by 6 bases and J by 7 bases. CDR1 is KGHSH and CDR2 is LQKENI in the germline V gene. The CDR3 has 15 amino acids. The CDR3, as DNA: TGTGCCAGCTCGTCCCCGGGACAGGGGGGTGAAAAACTGTTTTTT. Translation gives CASSSPGQGGEKLFF.